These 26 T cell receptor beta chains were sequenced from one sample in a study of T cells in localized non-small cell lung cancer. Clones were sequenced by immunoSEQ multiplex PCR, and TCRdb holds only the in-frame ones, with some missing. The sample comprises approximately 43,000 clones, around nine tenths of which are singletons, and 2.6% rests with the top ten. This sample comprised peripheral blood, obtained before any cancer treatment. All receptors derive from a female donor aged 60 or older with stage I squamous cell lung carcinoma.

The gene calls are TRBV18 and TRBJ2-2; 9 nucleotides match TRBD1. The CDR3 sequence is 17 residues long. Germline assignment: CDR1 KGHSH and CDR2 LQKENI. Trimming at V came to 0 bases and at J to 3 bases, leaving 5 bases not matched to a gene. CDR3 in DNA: TGTGCCAGCTCACCACCGAACAGGGGGCGCCACACCGGGGAGCTGTTTTTT. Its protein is CASSPPNRGRHTGELFF.

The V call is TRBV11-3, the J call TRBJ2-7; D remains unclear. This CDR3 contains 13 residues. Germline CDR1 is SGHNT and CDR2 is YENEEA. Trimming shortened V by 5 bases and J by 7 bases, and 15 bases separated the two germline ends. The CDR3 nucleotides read TGTGCCAGCAGCACCCCGGGCATCGGAGAGCAGTACTTC. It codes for CASSTPGIGEQYF. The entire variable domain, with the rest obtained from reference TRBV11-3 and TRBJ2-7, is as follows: EAGVVQSPRYKIIEKKQPVAFWCNPISGHNTLYWYLQNLGQGPELLIRYENEEAVDDSQLPKDRFSAERLKGVDSTLKIQPAELGDSAVYLCASSTPGIGEQYFGPGTRLTVT.

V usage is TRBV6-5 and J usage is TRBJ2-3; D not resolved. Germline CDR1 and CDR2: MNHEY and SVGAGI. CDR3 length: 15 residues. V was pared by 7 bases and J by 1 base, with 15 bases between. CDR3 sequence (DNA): TGTGCCAGCACCTCTGCAGGAGTTGGCACAGATACGCAGTATTTT. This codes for CASTSAGVGTDTQYF.

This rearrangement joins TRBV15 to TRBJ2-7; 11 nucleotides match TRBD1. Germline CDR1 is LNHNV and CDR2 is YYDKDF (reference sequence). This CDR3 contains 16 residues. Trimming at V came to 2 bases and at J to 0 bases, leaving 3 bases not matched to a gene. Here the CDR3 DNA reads TGTGCCACCAGCAGAAGGACAGGGGGCGCCTCCTACGAGCAGTACTTC. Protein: CATSRRTGGASYEQYF.

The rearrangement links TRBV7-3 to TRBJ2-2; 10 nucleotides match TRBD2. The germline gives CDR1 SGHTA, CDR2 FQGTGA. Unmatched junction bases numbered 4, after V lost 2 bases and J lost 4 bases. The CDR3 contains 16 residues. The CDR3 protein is CASSLSAGGRTGELFF. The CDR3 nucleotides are TGTGCCAGCAGCTTATCAGCGGGAGGGCGCACCGGGGAGCTGTTTTTT.

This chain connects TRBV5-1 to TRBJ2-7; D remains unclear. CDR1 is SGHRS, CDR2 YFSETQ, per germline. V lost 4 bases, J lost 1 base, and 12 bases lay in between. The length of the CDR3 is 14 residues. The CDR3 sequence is CASSPMSSSYEQYF. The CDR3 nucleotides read TGCGCCAGCAGCCCGATGAGCTCTTCCTACGAGCAGTACTTC.

The CDR3 sequence: CASSPDVTGLDQPQHF. CDR3 DNA sequence: TGCGCCAGTAGCCCAGATGTTACAGGGTTGGATCAGCCCCAGCATTTT. V usage is TRBV5-1 and J usage is TRBJ1-5; weak D call: TRBD1 (6 bases). Deletions cut 8 bases from V and 5 bases from J, with 23 bases between. The length of the CDR3 is 16 residues. Germline values: CDR1 SGHRS, CDR2 YFSETQ.

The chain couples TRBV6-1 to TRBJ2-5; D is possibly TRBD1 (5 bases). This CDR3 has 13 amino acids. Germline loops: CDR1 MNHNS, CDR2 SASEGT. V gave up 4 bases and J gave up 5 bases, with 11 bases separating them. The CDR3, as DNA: TGTGCCAGCAGTGTAGGGGTCCACGAGACCCAGTACTTC. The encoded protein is CASSVGVHETQYF.

The CDR3 DNA is TGCGCCAGCAGCCAGTCCAGCGGGAGCTCCTACAATGAGCAGTTCTTC. It translates to CASSQSSGSSYNEQFF. The chain couples TRBV4-1 to TRBJ2-1, with TRBD2 identical over 8 bases. After removal of 3 bases from V and 0 bases from J, the junction contained 4 bases not matched to a gene. CDR1 MGHRA and CDR2 YSYEKL come from the germline V gene. The CDR3 length is 16 residues.

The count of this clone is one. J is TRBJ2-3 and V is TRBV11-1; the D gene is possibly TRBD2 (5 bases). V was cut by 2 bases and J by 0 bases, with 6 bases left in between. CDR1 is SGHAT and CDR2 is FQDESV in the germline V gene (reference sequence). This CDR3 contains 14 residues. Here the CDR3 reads CASSLWRSTDTQYF. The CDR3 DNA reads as TGTGCCAGCAGCTTATGGAGGAGCACAGATACGCAGTATTTT. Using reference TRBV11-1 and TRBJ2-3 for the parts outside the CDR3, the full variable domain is EAEVAQSPRYKITEKSQAVAFWCDPISGHATLYWYRQILGQGPELLVQFQDESVVDDSQLPKDRFSAERLKGVDSTLKIQPAELGDSAMYLCASSLWRSTDTQYFGPGTRLTVL.

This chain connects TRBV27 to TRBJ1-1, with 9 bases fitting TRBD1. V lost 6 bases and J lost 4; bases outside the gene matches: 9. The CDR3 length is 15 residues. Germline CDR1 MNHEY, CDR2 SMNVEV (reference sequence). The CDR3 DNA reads TGTGCCAGCAGGCCCTCACAGGGGGCGGGCACTGAAGCTTTCTTT. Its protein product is CASRPSQGAGTEAFF.

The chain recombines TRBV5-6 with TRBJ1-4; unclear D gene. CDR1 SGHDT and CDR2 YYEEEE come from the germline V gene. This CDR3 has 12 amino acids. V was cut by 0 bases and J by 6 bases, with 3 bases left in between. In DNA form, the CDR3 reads TGTGCCAGCAGCTTGGTTGATGAAAAACTGTTTTTT. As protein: CASSLVDEKLFF.

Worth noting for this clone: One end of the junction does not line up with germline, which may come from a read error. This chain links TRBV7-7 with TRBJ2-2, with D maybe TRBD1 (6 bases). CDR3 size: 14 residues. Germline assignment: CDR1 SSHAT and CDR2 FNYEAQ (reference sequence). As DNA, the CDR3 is TGTGCTAGCAGCTTAGCTACAGGGCCCGGGGAGCTGTTTTTT. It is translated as CASSLATGPGELFF.

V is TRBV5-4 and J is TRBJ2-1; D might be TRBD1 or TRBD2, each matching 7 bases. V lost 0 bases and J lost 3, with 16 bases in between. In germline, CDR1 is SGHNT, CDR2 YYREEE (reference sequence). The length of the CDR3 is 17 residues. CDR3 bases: TGTGCCAGCAGCTTGGCCCAGGGAGGGGGCTACTACAATGAGCAGTTCTTC. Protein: CASSLAQGGGYYNEQFF. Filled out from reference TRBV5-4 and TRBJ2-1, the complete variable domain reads ETGVTQSPTHLIKTRGQQVTLRCSSQSGHNTVSWYQQALGQGPQFIFQYYREEENGRGNFPPRFSGLQFPNYSSELNVNALELDDSALYLCASSLAQGGGYYNEQFFGPGTRLTVL.

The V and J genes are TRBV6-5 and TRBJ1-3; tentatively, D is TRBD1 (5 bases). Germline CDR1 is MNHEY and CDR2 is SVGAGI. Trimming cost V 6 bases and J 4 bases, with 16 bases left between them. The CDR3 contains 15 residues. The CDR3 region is CASSNPDRVGNTIYF. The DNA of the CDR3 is TGTGCCAGCAGCAACCCTGACAGAGTAGGAAACACCATATATTTT.

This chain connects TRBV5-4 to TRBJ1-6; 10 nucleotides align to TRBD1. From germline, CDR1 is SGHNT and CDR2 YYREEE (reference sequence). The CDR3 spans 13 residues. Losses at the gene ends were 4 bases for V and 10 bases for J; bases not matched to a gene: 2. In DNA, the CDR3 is TGTGCCAGCAGCCGGACAGGGGGGTCACCCCTCCACTTT. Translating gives CASSRTGGSPLHF. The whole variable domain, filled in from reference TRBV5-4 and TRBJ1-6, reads ETGVTQSPTHLIKTRGQQVTLRCSSQSGHNTVSWYQQALGQGPQFIFQYYREEENGRGNFPPRFSGLQFPNYSSELNVNALELDDSALYLCASSRTGGSPLHFGNGTRLTVT.

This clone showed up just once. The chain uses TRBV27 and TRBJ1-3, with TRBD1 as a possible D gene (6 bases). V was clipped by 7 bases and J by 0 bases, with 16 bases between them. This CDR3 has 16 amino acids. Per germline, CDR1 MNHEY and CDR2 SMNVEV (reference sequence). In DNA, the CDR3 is TGTGCCAGCACAACAGGGTCCCCAAACTCTGGAAACACCATATATTTT. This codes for CASTTGSPNSGNTIYF.

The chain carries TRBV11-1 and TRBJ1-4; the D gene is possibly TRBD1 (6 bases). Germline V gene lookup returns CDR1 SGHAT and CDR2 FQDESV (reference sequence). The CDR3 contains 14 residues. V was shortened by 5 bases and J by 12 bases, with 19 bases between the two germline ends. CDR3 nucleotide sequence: TGTGCCAGCAGCCGACAGGCGACGGGTCGGGAACTGTTTTTT. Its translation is CASSRQATGRELFF.

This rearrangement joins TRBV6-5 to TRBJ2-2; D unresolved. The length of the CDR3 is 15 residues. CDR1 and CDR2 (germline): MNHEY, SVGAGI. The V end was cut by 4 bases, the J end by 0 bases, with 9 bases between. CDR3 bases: TGTGCCAGCAGTTCTCACAGTTCGAACACCGGGGAGCTGTTTTTT. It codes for CASSSHSSNTGELFF.

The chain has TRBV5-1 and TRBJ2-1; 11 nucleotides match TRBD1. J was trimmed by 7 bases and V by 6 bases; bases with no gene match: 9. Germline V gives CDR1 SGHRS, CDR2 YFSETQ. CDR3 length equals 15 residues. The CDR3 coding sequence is TGCGCCAGCAAACCCGGGACAGGGGGGAATAATGAGCAGTTCTTC. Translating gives CASKPGTGGNNEQFF.

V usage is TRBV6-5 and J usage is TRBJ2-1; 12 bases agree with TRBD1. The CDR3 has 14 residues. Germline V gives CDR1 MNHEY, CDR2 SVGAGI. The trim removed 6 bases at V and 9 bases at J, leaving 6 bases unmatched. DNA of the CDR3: TGTGCCAGCAGCCGGGACAGGGGGCGCGTTGAGCAGTTCTTC. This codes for CASSRDRGRVEQFF.

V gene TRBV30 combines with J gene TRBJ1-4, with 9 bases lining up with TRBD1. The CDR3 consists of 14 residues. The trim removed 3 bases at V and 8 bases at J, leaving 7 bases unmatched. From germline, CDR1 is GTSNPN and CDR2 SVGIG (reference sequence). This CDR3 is CAWSVQGAREKLFF. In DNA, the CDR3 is TGTGCCTGGAGCGTACAGGGGGCCCGGGAAAAACTGTTTTTT.

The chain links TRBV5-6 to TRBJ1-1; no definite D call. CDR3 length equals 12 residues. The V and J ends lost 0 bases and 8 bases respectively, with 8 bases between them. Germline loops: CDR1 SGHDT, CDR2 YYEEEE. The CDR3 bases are TGTGCCAGCAGCTTGGTTATGGGCGAAGCTTTCTTT. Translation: CASSLVMGEAFF.

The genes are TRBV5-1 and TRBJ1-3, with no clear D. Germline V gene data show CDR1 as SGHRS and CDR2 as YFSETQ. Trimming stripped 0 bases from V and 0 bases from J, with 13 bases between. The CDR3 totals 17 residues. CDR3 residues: CASSLGGAAYSGNTIYF. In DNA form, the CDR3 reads TGCGCCAGCAGCTTGGGAGGTGCGGCCTACTCTGGAAACACCATATATTTT.

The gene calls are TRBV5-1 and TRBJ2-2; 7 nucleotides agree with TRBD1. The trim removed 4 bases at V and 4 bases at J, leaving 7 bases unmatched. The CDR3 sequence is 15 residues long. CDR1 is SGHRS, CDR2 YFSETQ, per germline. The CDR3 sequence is CASSPDRALTGELFF. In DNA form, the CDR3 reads TGCGCCAGCAGCCCTGACAGGGCCCTCACCGGGGAGCTGTTTTTT.

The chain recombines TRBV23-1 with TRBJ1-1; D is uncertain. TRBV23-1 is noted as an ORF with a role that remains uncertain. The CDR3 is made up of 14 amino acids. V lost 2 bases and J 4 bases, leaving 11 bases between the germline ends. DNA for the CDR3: TGCGCCAGCAGTCAAAGGTGGACCGTCACTGAAGCTTTCTTT. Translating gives CASSQRWTVTEAFF.